These T cell receptor beta chains were read from a single sample in a study of cytomegalovirus exposure and HLA in healthy donors. Here immunoSEQ multiplex PCR was the method, and the copy in TCRdb shows in-frame clones only, minus some. This sample has about 130,000 clones; around 74% occur once, and the top ten carry 3.5% to 5%. Sequencing used PBMCs. These TCRs come from a man aged 18 to 35 in good health and CMV-seropositive. Each CDR3 is given with its conserved first and last residue. D genes are given only for firm matches. Not every row has a clone size; where given, it reads once, few, many or a size class.

v_call: TRBV27; d_call: TRBD2; clone_size: .; j_call: TRBJ2-3; cdr3_nt: TGTGCCAGCAGTTGGGGGTCGTCGGGAGGGAGTACAGATACGCAGTATTTT; cdr3_aa: CASSWGSSGGSTDTQYF
v_call: TRBV7-8; d_call: .; clone_size: .; j_call: TRBJ1-5; cdr3_nt: TGTGCCAGCAGCTTAGCTGGGGGGAGTGGTAGCAATCAGCCCCAGCATTTT; cdr3_aa: CASSLAGGSGSNQPQHF
v_call: TRBV29-1; d_call: .; clone_size: .; j_call: TRBJ1-4; cdr3_nt: TGCAGCGTTGGTGAGCCGGCTAATGAAAAACTGTTTTTT; cdr3_aa: CSVGEPANEKLFF
v_call: TRBV27; d_call: TRBD1; clone_size: .; j_call: TRBJ2-5; cdr3_nt: TGTGCCAGCCTATTACAGGGGTACGAGACCCAGTACTTC; cdr3_aa: CASLLQGYETQYF
v_call: TRBV11-3; d_call: TRBD2; clone_size: few; j_call: TRBJ2-5; cdr3_nt: TGTGCCAGCAGCTACTCCGGGACTAGTGGGGAGACCCAGTACTTC; cdr3_aa: CASSYSGTSGETQYF
v_call: TRBV19; d_call: .; clone_size: once; j_call: TRBJ1-3; cdr3_nt: TGTGCCAGTAGTCTCGACTTCGTCTCTGGAAACACCATATATTTT; cdr3_aa: CASSLDFVSGNTIYF
v_call: TRBV5-1; d_call: .; clone_size: .; j_call: TRBJ1-5; cdr3_nt: TGCGCCAGCAGCTTGGGCGGGGGCAATCAGCCCCAGCATTTT; cdr3_aa: CASSLGGGNQPQHF
v_call: TRBV7-9; d_call: TRBD1; clone_size: once; j_call: TRBJ1-5; cdr3_nt: TGTGCCAGCAGCTTAGGGGTGGGACAGGGGCTCCAGCCCCAGCATTTT; cdr3_aa: CASSLGVGQGLQPQHF
v_call: TRBV6-1; d_call: .; clone_size: .; j_call: TRBJ2-7; cdr3_nt: TGTGCCAGCAGTGATTGGACAGTTTCGGGTCCAGGGTACTTC; cdr3_aa: CASSDWTVSGPGYF
v_call: TRBV5-1; d_call: TRBD1; clone_size: .; j_call: TRBJ2-7; cdr3_nt: TGCGCCAGCAGCCAACAGGGGTACGAGCAGTACTTC; cdr3_aa: CASSQQGYEQYF
v_call: TRBV9; d_call: .; clone_size: .; j_call: TRBJ2-2; cdr3_nt: TGTGCCAGCAGCTCCCACGCCCGGGGAATAGTCGTCGGGGAGCTGTTTTTT; cdr3_aa: CASSSHARGIVVGELFF
v_call: TRBV4-3; d_call: .; clone_size: few; j_call: TRBJ1-2; cdr3_nt: TGCGCCAGCAGCCAAGAGGGGCAGTTCTACTATGGCTACACCTTC; cdr3_aa: CASSQEGQFYYGYTF
v_call: TRBV7-2; d_call: .; clone_size: .; j_call: TRBJ1-1; cdr3_nt: TGTGCCAGCAGCTCCCGGAGCACTGAAGCTTTCTTT; cdr3_aa: CASSSRSTEAFF
v_call: TRBV6-5; d_call: TRBD1; clone_size: .; j_call: TRBJ1-6; cdr3_nt: TGTGCCAGCAGTTACTCCCCGACAGGGGGTAGTTCACCCCTCCACTTT; cdr3_aa: CASSYSPTGGSSPLHF
v_call: TRBV28; d_call: .; clone_size: .; j_call: TRBJ2-1; cdr3_nt: TGTGCCAGCAGTTTGGTTGGTCTAGCCAACCCCCAAATCTCCTACAATGAGCAGTTCTTC; cdr3_aa: CASSLVGLANPQISYNEQFF
v_call: TRBV6-6; d_call: .; clone_size: .; j_call: TRBJ2-3; cdr3_nt: TGTGCCAGCAGTTACGCGGGGTCCACAGATACGCAGTATTTT; cdr3_aa: CASSYAGSTDTQYF
v_call: TRBV18; d_call: TRBD1; clone_size: few; j_call: TRBJ1-1; cdr3_nt: TGTGCCAGCTCACCCGCCGCCGGGACAGGGGGCACTGAAGCTTTCTTT; cdr3_aa: CASSPAAGTGGTEAFF
v_call: TRBV19; d_call: TRBD1; clone_size: once; j_call: TRBJ2-7; cdr3_nt: TGTGCCAGTAGCCGGACAGGGGGCGATTCCTACGAGCAGTACTTC; cdr3_aa: CASSRTGGDSYEQYF
v_call: TRBV2; d_call: .; clone_size: .; j_call: TRBJ2-2; cdr3_nt: TGTGCCAGCAGTAAGCAGGGTACGAACACCGGGGAGCTGTTTTTT; cdr3_aa: CASSKQGTNTGELFF
v_call: TRBV19; d_call: .; clone_size: .; j_call: TRBJ2-1; cdr3_nt: TGTGCCAGTAGTATTAGCATGCGCTCCTACAATGAGCAGTTCTTC; cdr3_aa: CASSISMRSYNEQFF
v_call: TRBV11-2; d_call: TRBD1; clone_size: .; j_call: TRBJ2-7; cdr3_nt: TGTGCCAGCAGCTCCCGGGACAGAGGATCCTACGAGCAGTACTTC; cdr3_aa: CASSSRDRGSYEQYF
v_call: TRBV5-4; d_call: TRBD1; clone_size: .; j_call: TRBJ1-5; cdr3_nt: TGTGCCAGCAGCCGGGACAGTAATCAGCCCCAGCATTTT; cdr3_aa: CASSRDSNQPQHF
v_call: TRBV7-6; d_call: TRBD1; clone_size: few; j_call: TRBJ1-4; cdr3_nt: TGTGCCAGCAGCTTAAATGGACAGGGGGACTATGAAAAACTGTTTTTT; cdr3_aa: CASSLNGQGDYEKLFF
v_call: TRBV6-5; d_call: .; clone_size: .; j_call: TRBJ1-2; cdr3_nt: TGTGCCAGCAGTTACTTGCTCGGACAGTCGGGCTACACCTTC; cdr3_aa: CASSYLLGQSGYTF
v_call: TRBV7-9; d_call: .; clone_size: .; j_call: TRBJ2-7; cdr3_nt: TGTTCCAGCAGCTTAGGCGCGAACGAGCAGTACTTC; cdr3_aa: CSSSLGANEQYF
v_call: TRBV19; d_call: TRBD1; clone_size: .; j_call: TRBJ1-2; cdr3_nt: TGTGCCAGTAGTATACTGGGACAGGGATCCTATGGCTACACCTTC; cdr3_aa: CASSILGQGSYGYTF
v_call: TRBV19; d_call: TRBD1; clone_size: .; j_call: TRBJ2-2; cdr3_nt: TGTGCCAGTAAGCGGGACAGGGCCGGCGGGGAGCTGTTTTTT; cdr3_aa: CASKRDRAGGELFF
v_call: TRBV5-5; d_call: TRBD2; clone_size: .; j_call: TRBJ2-1; cdr3_nt: TGTGCCAGCAGCGGACTAGCGGGAACCTACAATGAGCAGTTCTTC; cdr3_aa: CASSGLAGTYNEQFF
v_call: TRBV19; d_call: .; clone_size: .; j_call: TRBJ2-2; cdr3_nt: TGTGCCAGTAGTATAGAGGGCTTCGGGGAGCTGTTTTTT; cdr3_aa: CASSIEGFGELFF
v_call: TRBV19; d_call: TRBD2; clone_size: .; j_call: TRBJ2-1; cdr3_nt: TGTGCCAGTAGTAGGACTAGCGGAGTCTACAATGAGCAGTTCTTC; cdr3_aa: CASSRTSGVYNEQFF
v_call: TRBV5-8; d_call: .; clone_size: .; j_call: TRBJ2-7; cdr3_nt: TGTGCCAGCAGCCCAGACTACGAGCAGTACTTC; cdr3_aa: CASSPDYEQYF
v_call: TRBV6-1; d_call: .; clone_size: .; j_call: TRBJ2-3; cdr3_nt: TGTGCCAGCAGTGAATCGGATACGCAGTATTTT; cdr3_aa: CASSESDTQYF
v_call: TRBV9; d_call: .; clone_size: .; j_call: TRBJ1-1; cdr3_nt: TGTGCCAGCAGCGTAGGTTTCAGTGAAGCTTTCTTT; cdr3_aa: CASSVGFSEAFF
v_call: TRBV2; d_call: TRBD2; clone_size: .; j_call: TRBJ2-3; cdr3_nt: TGTGCCAGCGCCGGGACTAGCGGCACAGATACGCAGTATTTT; cdr3_aa: CASAGTSGTDTQYF
v_call: TRBV7-9; d_call: TRBD1; clone_size: .; j_call: TRBJ2-4; cdr3_nt: TGTGCCAGCAGACCGAGCGGGACAGGGGGCAGCATTCAGTACTTC; cdr3_aa: CASRPSGTGGSIQYF
v_call: TRBV9; d_call: .; clone_size: .; j_call: TRBJ1-2; cdr3_nt: TGTGCCAGCAGCGTAGCGGCGGGTTCTAACTATGGCTACACCTTC; cdr3_aa: CASSVAAGSNYGYTF
v_call: TRBV29-1; d_call: TRBD1; clone_size: .; j_call: TRBJ1-1; cdr3_nt: TGCAGCGCCTCGACAGGGTTGAACACTGAAGCTTTCTTT; cdr3_aa: CSASTGLNTEAFF
v_call: TRBV5-5; d_call: TRBD1; clone_size: .; j_call: TRBJ1-5; cdr3_nt: TGTGCCAGCAGCTCTCCGGGACAGGGGGGTCAGCCCCAGCATTTT; cdr3_aa: CASSSPGQGGQPQHF
v_call: TRBV29-1; d_call: .; clone_size: once; j_call: TRBJ1-1; cdr3_nt: TGCAGCGTTGGGGGGGACGTGGTTTTCTTT; cdr3_aa: CSVGGDVVFF
v_call: TRBV27; d_call: TRBD1; clone_size: .; j_call: TRBJ2-7; cdr3_nt: TGTGCCAGCAGACCACAGGGGTCCCGGTACGAGCAGTACTTC; cdr3_aa: CASRPQGSRYEQYF
v_call: TRBV28; d_call: .; clone_size: .; j_call: TRBJ2-7; cdr3_nt: TGTGCCAGCAGCCGCGGGATAGGCGAGCAGTACTTC; cdr3_aa: CASSRGIGEQYF
v_call: TRBV28; d_call: TRBD1; clone_size: .; j_call: TRBJ1-5; cdr3_nt: TGTGCCAGCAGTTCATTACAGGGGTATCAGCCCCAGCATTTT; cdr3_aa: CASSSLQGYQPQHF
v_call: TRBV7-2; d_call: .; clone_size: once; j_call: TRBJ2-7; cdr3_nt: TGTGCCAGCAGCCTTAGCGGACCCTACGAGCAGTACTTC; cdr3_aa: CASSLSGPYEQYF
v_call: TRBV6-5; d_call: .; clone_size: .; j_call: TRBJ1-2; cdr3_nt: TGTGCCAGCGGGGCCCGGGCCTATGGCCACACCTTC; cdr3_aa: CASGARAYGHTF
v_call: TRBV28; d_call: TRBD1; clone_size: .; j_call: TRBJ1-5; cdr3_nt: TGTGCCAGCAGTTCTTCAGGGGGTTCTCAGCCCCAGCATTTT; cdr3_aa: CASSSSGGSQPQHF
v_call: TRBV10-3; d_call: TRBD1; clone_size: .; j_call: TRBJ2-3; cdr3_nt: TGTGCCATCAGGGACCGGGACAGGGATTCAGATACGCAGTATTTT; cdr3_aa: CAIRDRDRDSDTQYF
v_call: TRBV7-2; d_call: TRBD2; clone_size: .; j_call: TRBJ2-7; cdr3_nt: TGTGCCAGCAGCGGACCGGGACTAGCGGGGTGGGGCGAGCAGTACTTC; cdr3_aa: CASSGPGLAGWGEQYF
v_call: TRBV6-6; d_call: .; clone_size: .; j_call: TRBJ1-2; cdr3_nt: TGTGCCAGCAGTTACGCAGCCGGGGACTATGGCTACACCTTC; cdr3_aa: CASSYAAGDYGYTF
v_call: TRBV15; d_call: .; clone_size: .; j_call: TRBJ1-2; cdr3_nt: TGTGCCACCAGCAGAGAGTACGGGAAGAACTATGGCTACACCTTC; cdr3_aa: CATSREYGKNYGYTF
v_call: TRBV5-5; d_call: .; clone_size: .; j_call: TRBJ2-6; cdr3_nt: TGTGCCAGCAGCCAGCTATCAGGGGCTGGGGCCAACGTCCTGACTTTC; cdr3_aa: CASSQLSGAGANVLTF
v_call: TRBV7-9; d_call: TRBD1; clone_size: .; j_call: TRBJ2-7; cdr3_nt: TGTGCCAGCAGCTTAGGGACAGGGGGATATGTGCAGTACTTC; cdr3_aa: CASSLGTGGYVQYF
v_call: TRBV11-2; d_call: .; clone_size: .; j_call: TRBJ2-6; cdr3_nt: TGTGCCAGCAGCTTAGTATTCCCCTCTGGGGCCAACGTCCTGACTTTC; cdr3_aa: CASSLVFPSGANVLTF
v_call: TRBV28; d_call: .; clone_size: .; j_call: TRBJ1-2; cdr3_nt: TGTGCCAGCAGTCCTCGGGAGCACTACGGCTACACCTTC; cdr3_aa: CASSPREHYGYTF
v_call: TRBV13; d_call: TRBD1; clone_size: .; j_call: TRBJ1-1; cdr3_nt: TGTGCCAGCAGCTCCAAGGGACAGATTGAAGCTTTCTTT; cdr3_aa: CASSSKGQIEAFF
v_call: TRBV19; d_call: .; clone_size: .; j_call: TRBJ2-7; cdr3_nt: TGTGCCACCTCGACTGCCTCCTACGAGCAGTACTTC; cdr3_aa: CATSTASYEQYF
v_call: TRBV5-8; d_call: TRBD1; clone_size: once; j_call: TRBJ1-3; cdr3_nt: TGTGCCAGCAGCTCAGGGGGCCTCGGAAACACCATATATTTT; cdr3_aa: CASSSGGLGNTIYF
v_call: TRBV28; d_call: TRBD1; clone_size: .; j_call: TRBJ2-3; cdr3_nt: TGTGCCAGCAACCCACAGGGGGCTGGGGCAGATACGCAGTATTTT; cdr3_aa: CASNPQGAGADTQYF
v_call: TRBV29-1; d_call: TRBD1; clone_size: .; j_call: TRBJ2-7; cdr3_nt: TGCAGCGTTCTGACAGGGGCCGGGAACGAGCAGTACTTC; cdr3_aa: CSVLTGAGNEQYF